This T cell receptor beta chain was observed in a study of regulatory T cells in long-lasting Graves disease. V lost 3 bases, J lost 7 bases, and 15 bases lay in between. Germline V CDR1 and CDR2: SGHDN, FVKESK. CDR3 length: 14 amino acids. CDR3 regions were amplified by Arm-PCR using iRepertoire HTBI primers to build TCR beta libraries. TCRdb itself ran the multiplex PCR reads through MiXCR, one entry per CDR3 protein. The sample yields about 470,000 distinct CDR3 sequences, more than 20% seen once. Regarding time point: persistent/refractory GD, antithyroid drugs over 5 years with positive TRAb. RNA from PBMCs was the source of the TCR library.

V usage is TRBV14 and J usage is TRBJ1-2; D unclear. The sample here was peripheral blood mononuclear cells (PBMCs), taken when the disease was refractory, from a patient treated with antithyroid drugs. The sequence derives from a female donor with Graves disease. In DNA form, the CDR3 reads TGTGCCAGCAGCCATGGACCGATCTCCCGTGGCTACACCTTC. This gives the protein CASSHGPISRGYTF. Together with reference TRBV14 and TRBJ1-2, the CDR3 gives the full variable domain: EAGVTQFPSHSVIEKGQTVTLRCDPISGHDNLYWYRRVMGKEIKFLLHFVKESKQDESGMPNNRFLAERTGGTYSTLKVQPAELEDSGVYFCASSHGPISRGYTFGSGTRLTVV.